This T cell receptor beta chain was retrieved from a study of control samples from healthy donors and cancer patients. TCRdb's copy holds only in-frame clones and misses some; the assay was immunoSEQ multiplex PCR. Here the sample spans 95,000 to 150,000 clones, around 87% being singletons. This clone occurred a few times. Germline V gene data show CDR1 as LGHNT and CDR2 as FRNRAP. The CDR3 has 17 amino acids. Unmatched junction bases numbered 7, after V lost 2 bases and J lost 0 bases. Sequenced material: blood. This clonotype originated in a man in his forties in good health. The genes are TRBV12-5 and TRBJ2-1, with TRBD2 identical over 7 bases. CDR3 DNA: TGTGCTAGTGGTTTGCGCACTGGCGGGAGCTCCTACAATGAGCAGTTCTTC. Amino acid sequence: CASGLRTGGSSYNEQFF.